The clone carrying this T cell receptor beta chain occurred many times. No antigen is known for it. Germline V CDR1 and CDR2: DFQATT, SNEGSKA (reference sequence). The CDR3 consists of 11 residues. The V and J ends lost 3 bases and 5 bases respectively, with 7 bases between them. This sample stems from a study of CD8 T cells in ankylosing spondylitis. Study-level results: In peripheral blood, disease-linked CD8+ clones occurred at relatively low frequencies. In ankylosing spondylitis patients, matched synovial fluid reportedly showed significant enrichment of disease-linked clones.

5'-RACE, quantitative and with molecular barcodes, yielded the TCR beta libraries. TCRdb used MiXCR to reprocess the 5' RACE reads, holding one entry per CDR3 protein. The sample lists approximately 260,000 distinct CDR3 sequences, roughly 8.6% occurring once. The chain couples TRBV20-1 to TRBJ2-5; D is ambiguous. Sequencing was carried out using blood, either unsorted or a sorted T cell fraction (not recorded which). The clonotype was recovered from a male donor with ankylosing spondylitis or in good health (not recorded which). The CDR3 sequence: CSASTWETQYF. In DNA form, the CDR3 reads TGCAGTGCTAGTACGTGGGAGACCCAGTACTTC.